The clone carrying this T cell receptor beta chain was counted only a few times. Its antigen remains unknown. The sample is drawn from a study of graft-versus-host responses after intestinal transplantation. Study-level background: Multivisceral, liver-intestinal, or isolated intestinal transplants were given to recipients. Every recipient had anti-thymocyte globulin induction and around 3 years of tacrolimus plus steroids.

Germline V gene sequence: CDR1 MDHEN, CDR2 SYDVKM. V lost 3 bases, J lost 1 base, and 15 bases lay in between. CDR3 length: 16 amino acids. Produced via immunoSEQ multiplex PCR; TCRdb's table is partial and in-frame only. The table shows approximately 80,000 clones, with roughly 89% occurring only once. Whole-study findings and limits: There were GvH clones found in recipient marrow, and some of them appeared first in ileum or blood.

Here the sequenced sample was unstimulated CD4+ T cells sorted from spleen or lymph node cells, taken before intestinal transplant. This clonotype was sampled from a human donor who received an intestinal transplant. The V call is TRBV28, the J call TRBJ1-1; maybe TRBD1 (5 bases). Here the CDR3 DNA reads TGTGCCAGCAGTTTGCAGGGCCCTTCCCGGAACACTGAAGCTTTCTTT. This codes for CASSLQGPSRNTEAFF.